The 24 T cell receptor beta chains presented below share a single source sample, sequenced in a study of identical twins. TCRdb reprocessed the 5' RACE reads via MiXCR and lists one record per CDR3 protein. This table has under 250,000 distinct CDR3 sequences, approximately 7.3% appearing once. These data also formed part of another study, on yellow fever vaccine responses in identical twins.

Sample: CD8+ T cells sorted from blood. The receptors originated from a young woman in good health.

This clonotype was detected many times. The chain couples TRBV29-1 to TRBJ2-1; D gene ambiguous. Germline CDR1 SQVTM, CDR2 ANQGSEA. Trimming pared 5 bases from V and 5 bases from J, leaving 13 bases between. The CDR3 is 13 residues long. The CDR3 protein is CSVFLVGNNEQFF. Written as DNA, the CDR3 is TGCAGCGTTTTCCTGGTAGGAAACAATGAGCAGTTCTTC.

V usage is TRBV15 and J usage is TRBJ2-3, with 8 bases that match TRBD2. CDR3 length: 16 amino acids. The junction had 3 bases not matched to a gene; V was cut back by 1 base and J by 0 bases. Germline V gene lookup returns CDR1 LNHNV and CDR2 YYDKDF (reference sequence). CDR3 in DNA: TGTGCCACCAGCAGAGGAAGCGGGAGTAGCACAGATACGCAGTATTTT. This gives the protein CATSRGSGSSTDTQYF.

This clonotype was recorded a few times. The V gene is TRBV12-3 or TRBV12-4, the J gene TRBJ2-3, with 7 bases matching TRBD2. The CDR3 has 14 residues. V shed 1 base, J shed 5 bases, and the junction held 3 bases outside the gene matches. CDR3 DNA sequence: TGTGCCAGCAGTTTAGGCGGGAGTGGAGATACGCAGTATTTT. Translation gives CASSLGGSGDTQYF.

This clonotype came up a few times. The chain carries TRBV4-1 and TRBJ2-1; TRBD2 matches at 9 bases. This CDR3 region has 19 residues. Germline CDR1 and CDR2: MGHRA and YSYEKL. The J segment lost 6 bases and the V segment lost 4 bases, leaving 19 bases of the junction unmatched. The CDR3 spells CASSPLGAGGPGVGNEQFF. The CDR3 bases are TGCGCCAGCAGCCCCCTTGGGGCGGGGGGGCCCGGGGTCGGCAATGAGCAGTTCTTC.

The chain is built from TRBV20-1 and TRBJ2-1; D remains unclear. The V end was cut by 3 bases, the J end by 9 bases, with 15 bases between. The V gene's germline CDR1 is DFQATT and CDR2 SNEGSKA (reference sequence). The CDR3 runs to 13 residues. Written as DNA, the CDR3 is TGCAGTGCTAGGACCCGGTCCGCGTCTGAGCAGTTCTTC. Residues: CSARTRSASEQFF.

This chain connects TRBV6-2 or TRBV6-3 to TRBJ2-3; 9 bases are shared with TRBD2. This CDR3 has 14 residues. Germline V gene sequence: CDR1 MNHEY, CDR2 SVGEGT. V dropped 5 bases and J dropped 2; count of bases not matched to a gene: 2. CDR3 protein: CASSLAGPTDTQYF. The CDR3, as DNA: TGTGCCAGCAGTCTAGCGGGGCCCACAGATACGCAGTATTTT.

This clonotype appeared many times. For the CDR3, the DNA is TGTGCCAGCAGAAAAGATGGGGGACAGCAGTACTTC. Translation gives CASRKDGGQQYF. The chain combines TRBV12-3 or TRBV12-4 with TRBJ2-7; either TRBD1 or TRBD2 may supply D (5 bases each). Trimming removed 6 bases at V and 8 bases at J, with 14 bases between. The CDR3 has 12 residues.

This clonotype has just a few counts. This chain joins TRBV20-1 and TRBJ2-3; 8 bases map to TRBD2. The ends lost 6 bases at V and 0 bases at J; junction bases unmatched: 11. The CDR3 is 16 amino acids. The germline CDR1 and CDR2 sequences are DFQATT and SNEGSKA (reference sequence). CDR3 amino acids: CSASGASGRSTDTQYF. The DNA of the CDR3 is TGCAGTGCCTCGGGGGCTAGCGGGCGCAGCACAGATACGCAGTATTTT.

This clonotype has more than one count but fewer than ten. This chain uses TRBV6-2 or TRBV6-3 with TRBJ2-7; the match to TRBD2 covers 12 bases. The trim removed 6 bases at V and 4 bases at J, leaving 7 bases unmatched. Germline V gene data show CDR1 as MNHEY and CDR2 as SVGEGT. The CDR3 is 15 amino acids. The CDR3, as DNA: TGTGCCAGCAGGAGACTAGCGGGGGCCCAATACGAGCAGTACGTC. It encodes CASRRLAGAQYEQYV.

The chain is built from TRBV9 and TRBJ2-7; 7 bases map to TRBD1. Germline CDR1 and CDR2: SGDLS and YYNGEE. The CDR3 has 14 residues. The V segment lost 3 bases and the J segment 3 bases; nucleotides outside the gene matches: 6. DNA for the CDR3: TGTGCCAGCAGCGACCGGGACAGTGACTACGAGCAGTACTTC. It translates to CASSDRDSDYEQYF.

The V and J genes are TRBV5-6 and TRBJ2-1; D is unresolved. The CDR3 totals 13 residues. Trimming stripped 0 bases from V and 4 bases from J, with 5 bases between. In germline, CDR1 is SGHDT, CDR2 YYEEEE. The CDR3 DNA is TGTGCCAGCAGCTTGGAGGAGTACAATGAGCAGTTCTTC. It specifies CASSLEEYNEQFF.

This clonotype showed up just a few times. The chain is built from TRBV7-8 and TRBJ2-7; TRBD1 matches 10 bases. Germline values: CDR1 SGHVS, CDR2 FQNEAQ. The CDR3 totals 18 residues. J gave up 4 bases and V 4 bases, and 16 bases lay outside the gene matches. CDR3 loop: CASSSLPGQGPPFYEQYF. The CDR3 nucleotides read TGTGCCAGCAGCTCTTTACCGGGACAGGGGCCCCCTTTTTACGAGCAGTACTTC.

The V and J genes are TRBV7-9 and TRBJ1-2, with D perhaps matching TRBD1 (5 bases). There are 16 residues in the CDR3. V was shortened by 5 bases and J by 3 bases, with 19 bases between the two germline ends. The germline V gene encodes CDR1 SEHNR and CDR2 FQNEAQ (reference sequence). CDR3 in DNA: TGTGCCAGCAGCGGACAACCCCCAGCAACCGACTATGGCTACACCTTC. Its protein is CASSGQPPATDYGYTF. The full variable domain, with the rest looked up from reference TRBV7-9 and TRBJ1-2, is DTGVSQNPRHKITKRGQNVTFRCDPISEHNRLYWYRQTLGQGPEFLTYFQNEAQLEKSRLLSDRFSAERPKGSFSTLEIQRTEQGDSAMYLCASSGQPPATDYGYTFGSGTRLTVV.

This sequence joins TRBV2 and TRBJ2-7; perhaps D is TRBD1 or TRBD2 (5 bases each). Per germline, CDR1 SNHLY and CDR2 FYNNEI. The CDR3 extends over 14 amino acids. V gave up 2 bases and J gave up 5 bases, with 13 bases separating them. The CDR3 loop is CASSETGARDEQYF. In nucleotides, the CDR3 is TGTGCCAGCAGTGAAACTGGGGCGCGGGACGAGCAGTACTTC.

This clonotype was seen a few times. This chain connects TRBV11-3 to TRBJ2-7; D unclear. Germline-derived CDR1 and CDR2 are SGHNT and YENEEA. Trimming pared 3 bases from V and 2 bases from J, leaving 11 bases between. The CDR3 loop spans 14 amino acids. DNA of the CDR3: TGTGCCAGCAGCTTCGCATATTTGACCTACGAGCAGTACTTC. It encodes CASSFAYLTYEQYF.

This clonotype was seen more than once but under ten times. The chain joins TRBV4-1 to TRBJ1-1; 7 nucleotides align to TRBD1. The CDR3 has 16 amino acids. Germline CDR1 reads MGHRA; CDR2 reads YSYEKL. J gave up 5 bases and V 0 bases, and 9 bases lay outside the gene matches. The CDR3 sequence is CASSQDPPRGRTEAFF. The CDR3 coding sequence is TGCGCCAGCAGCCAAGATCCTCCTAGGGGGCGAACTGAAGCTTTCTTT.

V usage is TRBV13 and J usage is TRBJ2-2, with TRBD2 matching 15 bases. V lost 3 bases to trimming and J lost 6 bases; unmatched junction nucleotides: 5. This CDR3 has 17 amino acids. CDR1 is PRHDT, CDR2 FYEKMQ, per germline (reference sequence). The CDR3 loop reads CASSFGLAGGLAGELFF. The DNA of the CDR3 is TGTGCCAGCAGCTTTGGACTAGCGGGAGGGTTAGCCGGGGAGCTGTTTTTT.

The chain has TRBV6-5 and TRBJ2-1; 7 nucleotides match TRBD1. Trimming took 4 bases from V and 0 from J; bases not matched to a gene: 15. In germline, CDR1 is MNHEY, CDR2 SVGAGI. The CDR3 has 19 amino acids. The CDR3 loop is CASSSSSRGLKGSYNEQFF. The CDR3 DNA reads as TGTGCCAGCAGTTCCAGTAGTAGGGGGCTAAAGGGCTCCTACAATGAGCAGTTCTTC.

The sample holds a few counts of this clonotype. The chain combines TRBV6-1 with TRBJ1-1; D is unclear. This CDR3 contains 15 residues. Germline assignment: CDR1 MNHNS and CDR2 SASEGT. Trimming removed 6 bases from V and 1 base from J, with 15 bases in between. The chain's CDR3 is CASRDPTERNTEAFF. The DNA for the CDR3 is TGTGCCAGCAGGGATCCGACGGAAAGGAACACTGAAGCTTTCTTT.

In this sample, this clonotype turned up many times. The V and J genes are TRBV4-1 and TRBJ1-1; tentatively, D is TRBD1 (5 bases). V lost 5 bases and J 5 bases, leaving 12 bases between the germline ends. The CDR3 is 13 residues long. Germline V gene lookup returns CDR1 MGHRA and CDR2 YSYEKL. CDR3 loop: CASSTGPGTEAFF. CDR3 sequence (DNA): TGCGCCAGCAGCACAGGCCCGGGAACTGAAGCTTTCTTT.

This clonotype was found many times. The rearrangement joins TRBV28 to TRBJ1-1; D gene uncertain. The CDR3 covers 14 residues. Germline-derived CDR1 and CDR2 are MDHEN and SYDVKM. V lost 3 bases to trimming and J lost 1 base, with 9 bases between them. CDR3 sequence: CASSFWGGNTEAFF. The CDR3 DNA sequence: TGTGCCAGCAGTTTCTGGGGAGGGAACACTGAAGCTTTCTTT.

The V gene is TRBV3-1, the J gene TRBJ2-5; 7 positions match TRBD2. Germline V gene data show CDR1 as LGHDT and CDR2 as YNNKEL (reference sequence). V shed 0 bases, J shed 1 base, and the junction held 5 bases outside the gene matches. The CDR3 extends over 16 amino acids. DNA for the CDR3: TGTGCCAGCAGCCAAGATTGGTCTAGCGGCCAAGAGACCCAGTACTTC. This gives the protein CASSQDWSSGQETQYF.

In its sample, this clonotype was seen a few times. The V gene is TRBV7-9, the J gene TRBJ2-2, with D perhaps TRBD1 (5 bases). Germline values: CDR1 SEHNR, CDR2 FQNEAQ (reference sequence). V lost 5 bases, J lost 6 bases, and 16 bases lay in between. This CDR3 spans 15 amino acids. CDR3 in amino acids: CASSRPPGWPGELFF. The CDR3, as DNA: TGTGCCAGCAGCCGTCCCCCAGGGTGGCCCGGGGAGCTGTTTTTT.

This clonotype was observed a few times. This sequence joins TRBV20-1 and TRBJ2-6; D may match TRBD1 or TRBD2 (5 bases each). The CDR3 is 19 amino acids. Trimming removed 0 bases at V and 0 bases at J, with 18 bases between. Germline V gives CDR1 DFQATT, CDR2 SNEGSKA (reference sequence). CDR3 residues: CSARDQGEKWSSGANVLTF. The CDR3 DNA reads as TGCAGTGCTAGAGACCAAGGGGAGAAATGGAGCTCTGGGGCCAACGTCCTGACTTTC.